This T cell receptor beta chain was identified during a study of tumor and adjacent non-tumor tissue in lung cancer. Study-wide context: Stage I to III disease affected 9 to 10 men and roughly 5 women aged roughly 31 to 76.

The table lists this clonotype with many counts. The antigen remains unidentified. Deletions cut 4 bases from V and 9 bases from J, with 13 bases between. This CDR3 is built from 13 residues. Germline lookup yields CDR1 LGHNA and CDR2 YSLEER. TCRbeta libraries were built with three rounds of nested PCR, modified from ARM-PCR. Via MiXCR, TCRdb re-called the multiplex PCR reads, giving one row per CDR3 protein. Found here are over 60,000 distinct CDR3 sequences, around 80% of them singletons; the top ten hold 13%. Broader study findings: Tumor tissue had significantly higher TCR diversity than normal lung. Tumor TCR diversity, when higher, was linked to shorter survival. Top 100 clones took a larger repertoire share in normal lung.

The template was RNA from unsorted bulk tissue. Sequencing was performed on lung tumor tissue. The chain combines TRBV4-3 with TRBJ2-1; possibly TRBD2 for D (5 bases). This receptor was identified in a woman aged 45 to 65 with non-small cell lung cancer. Here the CDR3 reads CASSRIQRAEQFF. The CDR3 DNA reads as TGCGCCAGCAGCCGGATCCAGAGGGCTGAGCAGTTCTTC.